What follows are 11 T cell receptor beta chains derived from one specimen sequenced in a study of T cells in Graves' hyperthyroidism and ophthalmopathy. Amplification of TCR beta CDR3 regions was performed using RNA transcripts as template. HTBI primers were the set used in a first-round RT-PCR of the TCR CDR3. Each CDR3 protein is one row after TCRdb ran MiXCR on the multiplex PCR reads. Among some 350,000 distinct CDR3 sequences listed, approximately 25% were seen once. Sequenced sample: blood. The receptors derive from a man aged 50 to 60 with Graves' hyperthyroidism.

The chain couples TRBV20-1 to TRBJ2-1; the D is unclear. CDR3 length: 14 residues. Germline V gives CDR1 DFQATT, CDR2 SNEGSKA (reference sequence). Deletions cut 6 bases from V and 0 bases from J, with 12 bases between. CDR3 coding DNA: TGCAGTGCCGCCAGGTCTGGCTCCTACAATGAGCAGTTCTTC. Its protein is CSAARSGSYNEQFF.

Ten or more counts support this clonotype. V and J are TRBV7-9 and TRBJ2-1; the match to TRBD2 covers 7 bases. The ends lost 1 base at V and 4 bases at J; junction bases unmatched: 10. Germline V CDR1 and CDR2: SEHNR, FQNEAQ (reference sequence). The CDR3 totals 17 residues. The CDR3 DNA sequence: TGTGCCAGCAGCTTAGATCGCGGGAGCGGGGCATACAATGAGCAGTTCTTC. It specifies CASSLDRGSGAYNEQFF.

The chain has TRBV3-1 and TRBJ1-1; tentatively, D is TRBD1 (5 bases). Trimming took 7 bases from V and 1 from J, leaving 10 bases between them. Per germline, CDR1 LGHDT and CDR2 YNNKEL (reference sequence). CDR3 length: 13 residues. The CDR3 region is CASKGTGNTEAFF. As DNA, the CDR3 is TGTGCCAGCAAGGGGACGGGGAACACTGAAGCTTTCTTT. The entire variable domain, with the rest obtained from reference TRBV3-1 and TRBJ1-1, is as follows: DTAVSQTPKYLVTQMGNDKSIKCEQNLGHDTMYWYKQDSKKFLKIMFSYNNKELIINETVPNRFSPKSPDKAHLNLHINSLELGDSAVYFCASKGTGNTEAFFGQGTRLTVV.

In DNA form, the CDR3 reads TGCAGCGTCGGATTACAGGGCGCGGGTACCGGGGAGCTGTTTTTT. It encodes CSVGLQGAGTGELFF. The gene calls are TRBV29-1 and TRBJ2-2, with TRBD1 as a possible D gene (6 bases). Germline CDR1 and CDR2: SQVTM and ANQGSEA. CDR3 size: 15 residues. V was trimmed by 6 bases and J by 5 bases, leaving 19 bases between them.

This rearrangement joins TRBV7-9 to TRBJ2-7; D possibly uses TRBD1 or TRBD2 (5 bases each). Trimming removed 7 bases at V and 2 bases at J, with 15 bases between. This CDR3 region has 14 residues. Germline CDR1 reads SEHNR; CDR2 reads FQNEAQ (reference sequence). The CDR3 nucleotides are TGTGCCAGCACCTCCGGGACGGCGGCCTACGAGCAGTACTTC. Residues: CASTSGTAAYEQYF.

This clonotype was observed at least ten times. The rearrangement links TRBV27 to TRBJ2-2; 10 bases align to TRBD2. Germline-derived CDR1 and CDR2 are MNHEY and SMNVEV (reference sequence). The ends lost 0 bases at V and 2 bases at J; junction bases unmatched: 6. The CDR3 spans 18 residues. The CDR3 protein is CASSLSSLAGENTGELFF. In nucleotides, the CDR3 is TGTGCCAGCAGTTTATCGAGCCTAGCGGGAGAAAACACCGGGGAGCTGTTTTTT.

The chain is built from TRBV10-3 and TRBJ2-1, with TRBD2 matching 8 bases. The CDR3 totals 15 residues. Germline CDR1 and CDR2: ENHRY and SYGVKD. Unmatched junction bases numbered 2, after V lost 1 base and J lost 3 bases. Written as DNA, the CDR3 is TGTGCCATCAGTGAGTGGGCGGGAGGCTACAATGAGCAGTTCTTC. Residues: CAISEWAGGYNEQFF.

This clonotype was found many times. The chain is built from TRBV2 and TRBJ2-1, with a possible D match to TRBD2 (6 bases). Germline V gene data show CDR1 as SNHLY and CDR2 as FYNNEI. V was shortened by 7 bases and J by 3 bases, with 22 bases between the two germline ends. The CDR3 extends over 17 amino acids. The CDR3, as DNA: TGTGCCAGCACCACCGCGATGTCAGGGAGGTTCTACAATGAGCAGTTCTTC. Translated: CASTTAMSGRFYNEQFF.

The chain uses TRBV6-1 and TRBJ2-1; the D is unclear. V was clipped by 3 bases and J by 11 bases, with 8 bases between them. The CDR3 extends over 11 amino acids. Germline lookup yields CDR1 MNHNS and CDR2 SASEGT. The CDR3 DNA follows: TGTGCCAGCAGTGACGATAGTAAGCAGTTCTTC. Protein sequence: CASSDDSKQFF.

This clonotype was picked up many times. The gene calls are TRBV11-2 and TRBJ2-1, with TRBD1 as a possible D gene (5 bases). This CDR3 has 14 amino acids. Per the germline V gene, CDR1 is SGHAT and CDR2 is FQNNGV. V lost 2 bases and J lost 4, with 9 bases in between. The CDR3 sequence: CASSLQGVYNEQFF. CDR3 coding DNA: TGTGCCAGCAGCTTACAAGGGGTATACAATGAGCAGTTCTTC.

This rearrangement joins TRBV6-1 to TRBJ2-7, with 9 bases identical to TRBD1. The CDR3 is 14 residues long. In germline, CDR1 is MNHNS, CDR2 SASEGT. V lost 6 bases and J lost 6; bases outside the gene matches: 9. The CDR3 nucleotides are TGTGCCAGCAGAAACCCCGGGACAGGGCCCGAGCAGTACTTC. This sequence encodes CASRNPGTGPEQYF.